This TCR beta chain was recovered during a study of T cells after yellow fever vaccination. Study findings and constraints: One caveat is that FACS-sorted repertoires could contain abundant clonotypes contaminating from the bulk population. The booster response re-showed most primary clones: approximately 95% CD4, around 90% CD8.

A few counts support this clonotype. No antigen is known for it. UMIs were added to TCR cDNA along with a universal primer site when it was made by 5'RACE template switching. TCRdb fed the 5' RACE reads into MiXCR, producing one record per CDR3 protein. In the table there are about 340,000 distinct CDR3 sequences, about an eighth of which are singletons. Deletions cut 5 bases from V and 6 bases from J, with 17 bases between. CDR3 size: 15 residues. Germline V gives CDR1 SGHAT, CDR2 FQNNGV. This chain joins TRBV11-2 and TRBJ2-1; a weak D match, TRBD2 (6 bases). The receptor comes from a man aged 18 to 29 who received the YFV17D yellow fever vaccine. Sequences were derived from CD4+ T cells sorted from PBMCs, sampled 15 days after the yellow fever booster vaccination. The CDR3 loop is CASSQGTAGTNEQFF. The CDR3 DNA sequence: TGTGCCAGCAGCCAGGGAACCGCGGGGACCAATGAGCAGTTCTTC.